This T cell receptor beta chain came from a study of vaccination and CD4 T cells after COVID-19. Study-wide context: The BNT162b2 or mRNA-1273 vaccine was given to participants in two doses. Blood was drawn a median roughly 67 days post second dose, range 14 to 241.

A remark on this clonotype: What it binds is unknown.

Treatment of the sample: roughly ten-day PBMC culture with coronavirus spike peptide pools or control peptides (ViraFEST assay). Per-well cultures of 2 million to 2.5 million PBMCs received around 10 IU/ml IL-2 and 10 ug/ml peptide pools. Germline V lookup: CDR1 MDHEN, CDR2 SYDVKM. V lost 8 bases and J lost 6, with 16 bases in between. The CDR3 totals 14 residues. Scientists ran DNA taken from cultured CD4+ T cells through the Oncomine TCR Beta short-read assay for sequencing. MiXCR, run by TCRdb on the PCR reads, gives a single entry per CDR3 protein. Found here are 7,000 to 8,500 distinct CDR3 sequences, 60% to 70% of them singletons; the top ten hold about 20%.

The chain employs TRBV28 and TRBJ1-4; D gene unclear. The receptor's source is a human donor who had recovered from COVID-19. The sample consisted of CD4+ T cells from blood, cultured in vitro. CDR3 sequence reads: CASGALDGYEKLFF. Here the CDR3 DNA reads TGTGCCAGCGGAGCCTTGGACGGGTATGAAAAACTGTTTTTT.